This TCR beta chain stems from a study of T cell changes during pregnancy in multiple sclerosis. CDR1 and CDR2 from the germline V gene are LNHDA and SQIVND (reference sequence). The ends were cut back, 6 bases at V and 0 bases at J, with 12 bases in the middle. This CDR3 has 15 amino acids. The sample holds a few counts of this clone. Using immunoSEQ multiplex PCR, the repertoire was profiled, and TCRdb retains in-frame clones only, with some absent. The sample carries some 39,000 clones, under 95% recorded once. Sample: CD4+ T cells from peripheral blood mononuclear cells, taken in the third trimester of pregnancy. V gene TRBV19 combines with J gene TRBJ2-1; possible D gene TRBD1, 6 bases. This clonotype originated in a female donor in good health, enrolled as a control in a pregnancy study. In nucleotides, the CDR3 is TGTGCCAGTAGAATGGACAGAAGCTCCTACAATGAGCAGTTCTTC. Protein: CASRMDRSSYNEQFF. Based on the CDR3 plus reference TRBV19 and TRBJ2-1, the full variable domain is DGGITQSPKYLFRKEGQNVTLSCEQNLNHDAMYWYRQDPGQGLRLIYYSQIVNDFQKGDIAEGYSVSREKKESFPLTVTSAQKNPTAFYLCASRMDRSSYNEQFFGPGTRLTVL.